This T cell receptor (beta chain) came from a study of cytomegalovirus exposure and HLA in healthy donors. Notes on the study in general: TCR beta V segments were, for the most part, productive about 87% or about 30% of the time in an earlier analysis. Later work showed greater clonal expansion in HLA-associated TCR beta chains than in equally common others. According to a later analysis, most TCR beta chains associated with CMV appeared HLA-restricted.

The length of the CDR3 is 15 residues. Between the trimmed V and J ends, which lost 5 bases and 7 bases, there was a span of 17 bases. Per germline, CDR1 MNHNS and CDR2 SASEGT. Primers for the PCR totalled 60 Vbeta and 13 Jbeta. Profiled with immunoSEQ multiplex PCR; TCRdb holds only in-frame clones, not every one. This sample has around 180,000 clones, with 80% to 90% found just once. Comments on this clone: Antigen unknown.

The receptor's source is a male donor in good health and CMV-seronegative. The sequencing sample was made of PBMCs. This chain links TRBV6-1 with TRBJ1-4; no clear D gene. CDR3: CASSSDTKGREKLFF. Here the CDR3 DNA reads TGTGCCAGCAGTTCCGACACCAAAGGTCGTGAAAAACTGTTTTTT.